The rows below give T cell receptor beta chains drawn from one sample of a study of tumor-infiltrating lymphocytes in oesophageal squamous cell carcinoma. TCRdb fed the PCR reads into MiXCR, producing one record per CDR3 protein. The sample yields just under 20,000 distinct CDR3 sequences, over 40% seen once. The specimen sequenced was normal esophageal tissue next to the tumor. The origin of the receptors is a male donor with esophageal squamous cell carcinoma. CDR3s include the opening cysteine and the closing phenylalanine or tryptophan. D genes are given only for firm matches. Expanded clones are given a class, and other clones once, few, many or no size at all.

v_call: TRBV11-3
d_call: -
j_call: TRBJ2-1
cdr3_length: 13
clone_size: many
cdr3_nt: TGTGCCAGCAGCTCAAACAGCTACAATGAGCAGTTCTTC
cdr3_aa: CASSSNSYNEQFF

v_call: TRBV5-4
d_call: -
j_call: TRBJ2-5
cdr3_length: 13
clone_size: -
cdr3_nt: TGTGCCAGCAGCAACGAGCGGGACAATGAGCAGTACTTC
cdr3_aa: CASSNERDNEQYF

v_call: TRBV7-2
d_call: TRBD2
j_call: TRBJ2-1
cdr3_length: 16
clone_size: -
cdr3_nt: TGTGCCAGCAGCTTAGTGACTAGCGGGAGAAGAAATGAGCAGTTCTTC
cdr3_aa: CASSLVTSGRRNEQFF

v_call: TRBV28
d_call: -
j_call: TRBJ2-5
cdr3_length: 14
clone_size: medium-sized
cdr3_nt: TGTGCCAGCAGTTTATTATCCGGTCAAGAGACCCAGTACTTC
cdr3_aa: CASSLLSGQETQYF

v_call: TRBV10-3
d_call: TRBD2
j_call: TRBJ2-5
cdr3_length: 18
clone_size: -
cdr3_nt: TGTGCCATCAGTGAGTCTTTACCCAGCGGGAGGGCCAAAGAGACCCAGTACTTC
cdr3_aa: CAISESLPSGRAKETQYF

v_call: TRBV18
d_call: -
j_call: TRBJ2-7
cdr3_length: 13
clone_size: -
cdr3_nt: TGTGCCAGCTCACCACGTGGGGACTACGAGCAGTACTTC
cdr3_aa: CASSPRGDYEQYF

v_call: TRBV5-4
d_call: -
j_call: TRBJ2-2
cdr3_length: 13
clone_size: few
cdr3_nt: TGCGCCAGCAGCTTTCATCTGGCCGGGGAGCTGTTTTTT
cdr3_aa: CASSFHLAGELFF

v_call: TRBV7-7
d_call: -
j_call: TRBJ1-4
cdr3_length: 13
clone_size: -
cdr3_nt: TGTGCTAGCAGCGGCAGCCTCGGGGAAAAACTGTTTTTT
cdr3_aa: CASSGSLGEKLFF

v_call: TRBV7-2
d_call: -
j_call: TRBJ2-5
cdr3_length: 15
clone_size: -
cdr3_nt: TGTGCCAGCAGCTTAGTTCACAGGGGGGGAGAGACCCAGTACTTC
cdr3_aa: CASSLVHRGGETQYF

v_call: TRBV7-6
d_call: -
j_call: TRBJ2-1
cdr3_length: 15
clone_size: -
cdr3_nt: TGTGCCAGCAGCTTAGTCAGCAACTACTACAATGAGCAGTTCTTC
cdr3_aa: CASSLVSNYYNEQFF

v_call: TRBV2
d_call: -
j_call: TRBJ2-1
cdr3_length: 13
clone_size: many
cdr3_nt: TGTGCCAGCAGTTCCCTTGGGGCTTCTAAGGCTTACTTC
cdr3_aa: CASSSLGASKAYF

v_call: TRBV7-3
d_call: TRBD1
j_call: TRBJ2-6
cdr3_length: 18
clone_size: -
cdr3_nt: TGTGCCAGCAGTCGTCGGGCAGGGGGAACAGCTGGGGCCAACGTCCTGACTTTC
cdr3_aa: CASSRRAGGTAGANVLTF

v_call: TRBV11-2
d_call: -
j_call: TRBJ2-2
cdr3_length: 14
clone_size: many
cdr3_nt: TGTGCCAGCAGCTTTAGGTCGGCTGCCGGGGAGCTGTTTTTT
cdr3_aa: CASSFRSAAGELFF

v_call: TRBV7-8
d_call: -
j_call: TRBJ1-6
cdr3_length: 14
clone_size: -
cdr3_nt: TGTGCCAGCAGCTTAAAGCGGGATTCCTACGAGCAGTACTTT
cdr3_aa: CASSLKRDSYEQYF

v_call: TRBV5-6
d_call: -
j_call: TRBJ1-5
cdr3_length: 17
clone_size: many
cdr3_nt: TGTGCCAGCAGCTCGAGACGACTGATATATAGCAATCAGCCCCAGCATTTT
cdr3_aa: CASSSRRLIYSNQPQHF

v_call: TRBV11-2
d_call: -
j_call: TRBJ2-1
cdr3_length: 13
clone_size: many
cdr3_nt: TGTGCCAGCAGCTTTGCGGGATACAATGAGCAGTTCTTC
cdr3_aa: CASSFAGYNEQFF

v_call: TRBV5-5
d_call: -
j_call: TRBJ1-4
cdr3_length: 14
clone_size: many
cdr3_nt: TGTGCCAGCAGTTTGGACGGATTTAATGAAAAACTGTTTTTT
cdr3_aa: CASSLDGFNEKLFF

v_call: TRBV28
d_call: -
j_call: TRBJ2-6
cdr3_length: 16
clone_size: -
cdr3_nt: TGTACCAGCAAACGGGGGCTGAGCTCTGGGGCCAACGTCCTGACTTTC
cdr3_aa: CTSKRGLSSGANVLTF

v_call: TRBV6-9
d_call: -
j_call: TRBJ2-5
cdr3_length: 12
clone_size: once
cdr3_nt: TGTGCCAGCAGTTACAGGGGTGAGACCCAGTACTTC
cdr3_aa: CASSYRGETQYF

v_call: TRBV28
d_call: TRBD2
j_call: TRBJ2-3
cdr3_length: 16
clone_size: many
cdr3_nt: TGTGCCAGCAGACTCGGACTAGTTCCTATAACAGATACGCAGTATTTT
cdr3_aa: CASRLGLVPITDTQYF

v_call: TRBV7-6
d_call: TRBD1
j_call: TRBJ2-1
cdr3_length: 13
clone_size: -
cdr3_nt: TGTGCTAGCAGCTCGGACAGGAACAATGAGCAGTTCTTC
cdr3_aa: CASSSDRNNEQFF

v_call: TRBV27
d_call: TRBD1
j_call: TRBJ1-1
cdr3_length: 14
clone_size: many
cdr3_nt: TGTGCCAGCACCAAGACAGGGGGTTATGGGGAAGCTTTCTTT
cdr3_aa: CASTKTGGYGEAFF

v_call: TRBV4-3
d_call: -
j_call: TRBJ2-7
cdr3_length: 14
clone_size: few
cdr3_nt: TGCGCCAGCAGCCAAGGGGAGCGCGTCTATGAGCAGTACTTC
cdr3_aa: CASSQGERVYEQYF

v_call: TRBV7-2
d_call: -
j_call: TRBJ2-2
cdr3_length: 14
clone_size: -
cdr3_nt: TGTGCCAGCAGCTGGACGGTTAACACCGGGGAGCTGTTTTTT
cdr3_aa: CASSWTVNTGELFF

v_call: TRBV7-3
d_call: -
j_call: TRBJ2-1
cdr3_length: 16
clone_size: few
cdr3_nt: TGTGCCAGCAGCTTAAAAGTGGCAGGGGGGAACAATGAGCAGTTCTTC
cdr3_aa: CASSLKVAGGNNEQFF

v_call: TRBV10-3
d_call: TRBD1
j_call: TRBJ2-7
cdr3_length: 14
clone_size: -
cdr3_nt: TGTGCCATCAGTGTGACAGGGGAATCAGACGAGCAGTACTTC
cdr3_aa: CAISVTGESDEQYF

v_call: TRBV27
d_call: -
j_call: TRBJ2-2
cdr3_length: 15
clone_size: many
cdr3_nt: TGTGCCAGCAGTTTATATGTCAGAAACACCGGGGAGCTGTTTTTT
cdr3_aa: CASSLYVRNTGELFF

v_call: TRBV7-6
d_call: TRBD2
j_call: TRBJ2-5
cdr3_length: 17
clone_size: once
cdr3_nt: TGTGCCAGCAGCTTAGCGGCGGGAGGAGGTGACCAAGAGACCCAGTACTTC
cdr3_aa: CASSLAAGGGDQETQYF

v_call: TRBV28
d_call: TRBD2
j_call: TRBJ2-5
cdr3_length: 16
clone_size: many
cdr3_nt: TGTGCCAGCAGCTGGACTAGCGGGAGGGCGAGTGAGACCCAGTACTTC
cdr3_aa: CASSWTSGRASETQYF

v_call: TRBV7-8
d_call: TRBD1
j_call: TRBJ2-7
cdr3_length: 15
clone_size: few
cdr3_nt: TGTGCCAGCAGCCCGAGGGGACAGGGGATATACGAGCAGTACTTC
cdr3_aa: CASSPRGQGIYEQYF

v_call: TRBV7-3
d_call: -
j_call: TRBJ2-6
cdr3_length: 19
clone_size: few
cdr3_nt: TGTGCCAGCAGCTTAATTCCCGCGGATCCTCCCTCTGGGGCCAACGTCCTGACTTTT
cdr3_aa: CASSLIPADPPSGANVLTF

v_call: TRBV24-1
d_call: -
j_call: TRBJ2-3
cdr3_length: 16
clone_size: -
cdr3_nt: TGTGCCACCAGTGATTTGGGCGGGCCCGGAGCAGATACGCAGTATTTT
cdr3_aa: CATSDLGGPGADTQYF

v_call: TRBV27
d_call: TRBD1
j_call: TRBJ2-1
cdr3_length: 15
clone_size: few
cdr3_nt: TGTGCCAGCATCAACAGGGGGCTCTACTACAATGAGCAGTTCTTC
cdr3_aa: CASINRGLYYNEQFF

v_call: TRBV6-1
d_call: -
j_call: TRBJ1-5
cdr3_length: 18
clone_size: many
cdr3_nt: TGTGCCAGCAGTGAAGGTATAAGGGTCCCCTATAGCAATCAGCCCCAGCATTTT
cdr3_aa: CASSEGIRVPYSNQPQHF

v_call: TRBV12-3/TRBV12-4
d_call: -
j_call: TRBJ1-3
cdr3_length: 14
clone_size: few
cdr3_nt: TGTGCCAGCAGTTTCACGGGGTCTGGAAACACCATATATTTT
cdr3_aa: CASSFTGSGNTIYF

v_call: TRBV4-2
d_call: -
j_call: TRBJ2-1
cdr3_length: 16
clone_size: many
cdr3_nt: TGTGCCAGCAGCCAAGGGGAACAATGGGGTATCAACGAGCAGTTCTTC
cdr3_aa: CASSQGEQWGINEQFF

v_call: TRBV5-1
d_call: -
j_call: TRBJ2-5
cdr3_length: 15
clone_size: -
cdr3_nt: TGCGCCAGCAGCCCCGGACTTACCTTCCAAGAGACCCAGTACTTC
cdr3_aa: CASSPGLTFQETQYF

v_call: TRBV14
d_call: TRBD2
j_call: TRBJ2-7
cdr3_length: 19
clone_size: -
cdr3_nt: TGTGCCAGCAGCCAAGATGCCCCCTTTGGGAGCGGGGTCTCCTACGAGCAGTACTTC
cdr3_aa: CASSQDAPFGSGVSYEQYF

v_call: TRBV20-1
d_call: -
j_call: TRBJ2-1
cdr3_length: 13
clone_size: -
cdr3_nt: TGCAGTCTGAAACAGGGATTGGTTTATGAGCAGTTCTTC
cdr3_aa: CSLKQGLVYEQFF